What follows are 30 T cell receptor beta chains derived from one specimen sequenced in a study of T cell responses to AZD1222 COVID-19 vaccine. Here immunoSEQ multiplex PCR was the method, and the copy in TCRdb shows in-frame clones only, minus some. Among under 200,000 clones, almost 95% were seen once, and the ten largest hold about 1.2%. This sample comprised peripheral blood, obtained on day 0 of AZD1222 vaccination. Receptors originate from an adult in good health.

The chain recombines TRBV6-6 with TRBJ1-5; the D is unclear. This CDR3 comprises 15 residues. V was pared by 6 bases and J by 4 bases, with 16 bases between. The germline V gene has CDR1 MNHNY and CDR2 SVGAGI (reference sequence). The CDR3 reads CASRDPGGRNQPQHF. The CDR3 DNA reads as TGTGCCAGCAGAGATCCGGGCGGCCGTAATCAGCCCCAGCATTTT.

CDR3 sequence: CASSPLQGYPYNEQFF. CDR3 sequence (DNA): TGTGCCAGCAGCCCGTTACAGGGTTACCCTTACAATGAGCAGTTCTTC. The chain combines TRBV12-1 with TRBJ2-1; whether TRBD1, the table's D call, matches the DNA was not checked. TRBV12-1 is labeled a pseudogene. The CDR3 sequence is 16 residues long.

The DNA for the CDR3 is TGTGCCAGCAGCCCGAGGGCAGTCCCCAACTATGGCTACACCTTC. Translating gives CASSPRAVPNYGYTF. The chain carries TRBV3-1 (or the pseudogene TRBV3-2) and TRBJ1-2; no clear D. Germline assignment: CDR1 LGHDT and CDR2 YNNKEL (reference sequence). The CDR3 loop spans 15 amino acids. V lost 4 bases and J lost 2, with 14 bases in between.

Concerning this clone itself: Relative to the germline gene, one junction end is altered; a read error may explain this. The chain uses TRBV11-3 and TRBJ1-2; D is ambiguous. The CDR3 has 16 amino acids. Germline values: CDR1 SGHNT, CDR2 YENEEA. This CDR3 reads CASTLKGSLGEDGYTF. The CDR3 bases are TGTGCCAGCACCTTAAAGGGATCCCTGGGAGAGGATGGCTACACCTTC.

The J gene is TRBJ1-2, the V gene TRBV7-9; D ambiguous. V lost 1 base and J lost 0, with 9 bases in between. The CDR3 is 15 amino acids. Per the germline V gene, CDR1 is SEHNR and CDR2 is FQNEAQ (reference sequence). The CDR3, as DNA: TGTGCCAGCAGCTTAGACGGGGATTCTAACTATGGCTACACCTTC. Its protein is CASSLDGDSNYGYTF. Full variable domain (outside the CDR3, taken from reference TRBV7-9 and TRBJ1-2): DTGVSQNPRHKITKRGQNVTFRCDPISEHNRLYWYRQTLGQGPEFLTYFQNEAQLEKSRLLSDRFSAERPKGSFSTLEIQRTEQGDSAMYLCASSLDGDSNYGYTFGSGTRLTVV.

The V and J genes are TRBV19 and TRBJ1-1, with TRBD1 as a possible D gene (6 bases). Trimming took off 8 bases at V and 4 bases at J, with 20 bases between the two ends. This CDR3 has 15 amino acids. Germline V gene data show CDR1 as LNHDA and CDR2 as SQIVND (reference sequence). CDR3 sequence reads: CASAPPGARGTEAFF. The CDR3 bases are TGTGCCAGTGCCCCGCCGGGGGCGCGGGGCACTGAAGCTTTCTTT.

The chain employs TRBV5-1 and TRBJ2-2; D not resolved. The CDR3 covers 16 residues. Germline CDR1 SGHRS, CDR2 YFSETQ. V was shortened by 0 bases and J by 1 base, with 10 bases between the two germline ends. The CDR3 nucleotides read TGCGCCAGCAGCTTGGGTAGAGGCCAGAACACCGGGGAGCTGTTTTTT. Translated: CASSLGRGQNTGELFF.

This rearrangement joins TRBV9 to TRBJ1-1; maybe TRBD1 (6 bases). The germline V gene encodes CDR1 SGDLS and CDR2 YYNGEE. The CDR3 has 14 amino acids. Trimming cost V 3 bases and J 6 bases, with 15 bases left between them. CDR3 DNA sequence: TGTGCCAGCAGCGCCGGACAGCTTTGGGCTGAAGCTTTCTTT. Protein product: CASSAGQLWAEAFF.

V and J are TRBV4-2 and TRBJ2-4; no clear D gene. The germline CDR1 and CDR2 sequences are LGHNA and YNFKEQ. The V end lost 0 bases, the J end lost 0 bases, and 6 bases lay between the germline ends. This CDR3 has 15 residues. The CDR3 is CASSQDRTAKNIQYF. The CDR3 nucleotides are TGTGCCAGCAGCCAAGATCGTACAGCCAAAAACATTCAGTACTTC.

The J gene is TRBJ2-5, the V gene TRBV6-1, with unresolved D. CDR1 is MNHNS and CDR2 is SASEGT in the germline V gene. Trimming pared 6 bases from V and 1 base from J, leaving 3 bases between. The CDR3 totals 11 residues. Here the CDR3 reads CASRGQETQYF. The CDR3 bases are TGTGCCAGCAGGGGCCAAGAGACCCAGTACTTC.

This clone was counted a few times. The gene calls are TRBV4-3 and TRBJ2-7, with 9 bases aligning to TRBD1. Per the germline V gene, CDR1 is LGHNA and CDR2 is YSLEER. The CDR3 extends over 14 amino acids. The junction had 1 base not matched to a gene; V was cut back by 1 base and J by 3 bases. DNA of the CDR3: TGCGCCAGCAGCCAAGGGACAGGGGACTACGAGCAGTACTTC. The encoded protein is CASSQGTGDYEQYF.

The V gene is TRBV13, the J gene TRBJ1-2; D is ambiguous. The CDR3 totals 13 residues. V dropped 8 bases and J dropped 4 bases, with 14 bases sitting between them. Germline CDR1 PRHDT, CDR2 FYEKMQ (reference sequence). CDR3 nucleotides: TGTGCCAGCGGTAGGAAGGGCTCCTATGGCTACACCTTC. Encoded protein: CASGRKGSYGYTF.

The gene calls are TRBV7-2 and TRBJ2-3; 9 positions agree with TRBD1. CDR3 size: 14 residues. Per the germline V gene, CDR1 is SGHTA and CDR2 is FQGNSA. V trimming: 4 bases; J trimming: 3 bases; junction bases outside the gene matches: 2. The DNA for the CDR3 is TGTGCCAGCAGCTATGGGACAGGGACAGATACGCAGTATTTT. Translation gives CASSYGTGTDTQYF.

The chain links TRBV4-2 to TRBJ1-5; D remains unclear. CDR3 size: 14 residues. Germline CDR1 is LGHNA and CDR2 is YNFKEQ. Trimming shortened V by 0 bases and J by 3 bases, and 6 bases separated the two germline ends. CDR3 in amino acids: CASSQDLYNQPQHF. The CDR3 bases are TGTGCCAGCAGCCAAGACCTATACAATCAGCCCCAGCATTTT.

The chain employs TRBV5-1 and TRBJ2-1, with 9 bases matching TRBD1. In germline, CDR1 is SGHRS, CDR2 YFSETQ. The CDR3 sequence is 15 residues long. The V gene end was trimmed by 2 bases and the J gene end by 4 bases; junction bases not matched to a gene: 4. The CDR3 bases are TGCGCCAGCAGCTTATCGGGACAGGGTTACAATGAGCAGTTCTTC. Protein: CASSLSGQGYNEQFF. Supplemented by reference TRBV5-1 and TRBJ2-1, the full variable domain reads KAGVTQTPRYLIKTRGQQVTLSCSPISGHRSVSWYQQTPGQGLQFLFEYFSETQRNKGNFPGRFSGRQFSNSRSEMNVSTLELGDSALYLCASSLSGQGYNEQFFGPGTRLTVL.

The V gene is TRBV12-5, the J gene TRBJ2-2; 11 positions match TRBD2. CDR3 length: 16 residues. Germline CDR1 is LGHNT and CDR2 is FRNRAP. V gave up 2 bases and J gave up 1 base; unmatched junction bases: 0. The CDR3 region has the DNA TGTGCTAGTGGTTTGACTAGCGGGGGGAACACCGGGGAGCTGTTTTTT. Translating it yields CASGLTSGGNTGELFF.

This chain joins TRBV19 and TRBJ1-3; 7 nucleotides line up with TRBD1. CDR1 LNHDA and CDR2 SQIVND come from the germline V gene (reference sequence). The CDR3 is made up of 11 amino acids. In DNA form, the CDR3 reads TGTACAGGTCCGACAGGGAACACCATATATTTT. Protein product: CTGPTGNTIYF.

The J gene is TRBJ1-3, the V gene TRBV27; D uncertain. The CDR3 length is 15 residues. V was clipped by 2 bases and J by 0 bases, with 8 bases between them. Germline CDR1 and CDR2: MNHEY and SMNVEV (reference sequence). The CDR3 bases are TGTGCCAGCAGTTTAAGTGCCTACTCTGGAAACACCATATATTTT. Translated: CASSLSAYSGNTIYF.

The rearrangement links TRBV27 to TRBJ1-1; TRBD1 might be the D (5 bases). Germline V gene sequence: CDR1 MNHEY, CDR2 SMNVEV (reference sequence). This CDR3 comprises 18 residues. Deletions cut 4 bases from V and 0 bases from J, with 21 bases between. The CDR3 here is CASSSPPRGTNMNTEAFF. The CDR3 coding sequence is TGTGCCAGCAGTTCCCCCCCCCGGGGGACTAACATGAACACTGAAGCTTTCTTT.

The CDR3 loop reads CASSRDRSDQPQHF. The CDR3 bases are TGTGCCAGCAGTCGGGACAGGTCCGATCAGCCCCAGCATTTT. The chain joins TRBV27 to TRBJ1-5; 8 bases map to TRBD1. Germline V CDR1 and CDR2: MNHEY, SMNVEV (reference sequence). CDR3 length equals 14 residues. V was clipped by 5 bases and J by 5 bases; unmatched bases: 5.

Here the CDR3 DNA reads TGTGCCAGCAGCTTAGGGCTCAATCAGCCCCAGCATTTT. It translates to CASSLGLNQPQHF. V and J are TRBV7-9 and TRBJ1-5; D is ambiguous. V lost 1 base and J lost 3, with 4 bases in between. Germline loops: CDR1 SEHNR, CDR2 FQNEAQ (reference sequence). The CDR3 covers 13 residues.

The chain recombines TRBV7-8 with TRBJ2-5; 7 nucleotides line up with TRBD1. Germline V gene sequence: CDR1 SGHVS, CDR2 FQNEAQ. The J segment lost 1 base and the V segment lost 6 bases, leaving 5 bases of the junction unmatched. The CDR3 is 14 amino acids. The CDR3 DNA is TGTGCCAGCAGTAAACAGGGGCTCCAAGAGACCCAGTACTTC. Translating gives CASSKQGLQETQYF.

The sample holds a few counts of this clone. This chain connects TRBV3-1 (or the pseudogene TRBV3-2) to TRBJ2-5; D not resolved. Germline CDR1 and CDR2: LGHDT and YNNKEL (reference sequence). The CDR3 spans 12 residues. The V end was cut by 0 bases, the J end by 3 bases, with 2 bases between. The CDR3 DNA follows: TGTGCCAGCAGCCAAGATGAAGAGACCCAGTACTTC. Translated: CASSQDEETQYF.

The chain has TRBV27 and TRBJ2-1; 9 nucleotides align to TRBD2. V dropped 3 bases and J dropped 4; count of bases not matched to a gene: 1. Germline V lookup: CDR1 MNHEY, CDR2 SMNVEV (reference sequence). This CDR3 comprises 14 residues. CDR3 protein: CASSFSGGYNEQFF. The DNA for the CDR3 is TGTGCCAGCAGTTTCAGCGGGGGGTACAATGAGCAGTTCTTC.

This chain connects TRBV9 to TRBJ2-3; possibly TRBD2 for D (6 bases). Looked up from germline, CDR1 is SGDLS and CDR2 is YYNGEE. The V end was cut by 0 bases, the J end by 6 bases, with 14 bases between. This CDR3 is built from 15 residues. The CDR3 DNA is TGTGCCAGCAGCGTAGGGGTCGCGGGGTATGATACGCAGTATTTT. Translated, it gives CASSVGVAGYDTQYF.

The chain joins TRBV7-2 to TRBJ1-1; TRBD1 might be the D (5 bases). The V end lost 5 bases, the J end lost 1 base, and 11 bases lay between the germline ends. CDR1 is SGHTA, CDR2 FQGNSA, per germline. The CDR3 runs to 14 residues. The CDR3 reads CASSQQAGNTEAFF. For the CDR3, the DNA is TGTGCCAGCAGCCAACAGGCGGGGAACACTGAAGCTTTCTTT.

The gene calls are TRBV3-1 (or the pseudogene TRBV3-2) and TRBJ1-2; D not resolved. The germline V gene encodes CDR1 LGHDT and CDR2 YNNKEL (reference sequence). V shed 4 bases and J shed 0 bases, with 9 bases lying between them. This CDR3 is 14 amino acids long. The CDR3 DNA follows: TGTGCCAGCAGCCCCGGGTCTTCTAACTATGGCTACACCTTC. Translating gives CASSPGSSNYGYTF.

This chain links TRBV12-5 with TRBJ2-5; a possible D gene is TRBD1 (5 bases). This CDR3 is built from 15 residues. Germline V gene sequence: CDR1 LGHNT, CDR2 FRNRAP. Between the trimmed V and J ends, which lost 2 bases and 3 bases, there was a span of 13 bases. The CDR3 DNA is TGTGCTAGTGGTTTGTTCACTGGGGCAGAAGAGACCCAGTACTTC. It yields the protein CASGLFTGAEETQYF.

The J gene is TRBJ2-1, the V gene TRBV19; D is unresolved. Germline CDR1 reads LNHDA; CDR2 reads SQIVND (reference sequence). V was shortened by 3 bases and J by 0 bases, with 3 bases between the two germline ends. The CDR3 runs to 13 residues. CDR3 in amino acids: CASSMSSYNEQFF. The CDR3 DNA reads as TGTGCCAGTAGTATGAGCTCCTACAATGAGCAGTTCTTC.

The gene calls are TRBV5-1 and TRBJ1-3; D is unclear. CDR3 length equals 14 residues. V lost 2 bases and J 2 bases, leaving 8 bases between the germline ends. Germline lookup yields CDR1 SGHRS and CDR2 YFSETQ. The CDR3 protein is CASSLGGTGNTIYF. The CDR3 region has the DNA TGCGCCAGCAGCTTAGGCGGCACTGGAAACACCATATATTTT.